This T cell receptor (beta chain) was recovered during a study of response to subunit inactivated influenza vaccine. Study findings and constraints: It was the authors' suggestion that each seasonal influenza vaccination recruits few new T cells.

The V gene end was trimmed by 0 bases and the J gene end by 4 bases; junction bases not matched to a gene: 1. Germline CDR1 is SGHKS and CDR2 is YYEKEE (reference sequence). CDR3 length: 15 residues. TCRdb reprocessed the RT-PCR reads with MiXCR, giving one entry per CDR3 protein. The table has 860,000 or so distinct CDR3 sequences, about 20% seen once. This clonotype has a handful of counts. Its antigen is not identified. This specimen consisted of PBMCs from blood, obtained more than 4 days after vaccination. The receptor was derived from a man aged 45 to 65 who received an inactivated influenza vaccine. This chain connects TRBV5-5 to TRBJ2-1, with 10 bases that match TRBD2. The CDR3 sequence: CASSLVTSGYNEQFF. Written as DNA, the CDR3 is TGTGCCAGCAGCTTGGTGACTAGCGGGTACAATGAGCAGTTCTTC.